This TCR beta chain appears in the sequencing data of a study of CD8 T cells in Susac syndrome. The CDR3 covers 12 residues. Germline V gene lookup returns CDR1 MNHEY and CDR2 SVGEGT. V was pared by 10 bases and J by 3 bases, with 10 bases between. An input of roughly 0.45 to 1 ug of RNA was subjected to reverse transcription using random hexamers. With immunoSEQ multiplex PCR, TCR beta CDR3 was amplified across 54 Vbeta and 13 Jbeta. TCRdb re-called the immunoSEQ multiplex PCR reads through MiXCR, storing one row per CDR3 protein. The sample carries tens of thousands of distinct CDR3 sequences, under 95% recorded once. The controls were healthy donors who were matched for age and sex. FACS enriched CD8+ TEMRA cells, while bulk CD8+ and CD4+ were negatively isolated.

The receptor was isolated from a human donor in good health. Material: CD8+ T cells from PBMCs. The chain joins TRBV6-2 or TRBV6-3 to TRBJ1-5; D might be TRBD1 (6 bases). The CDR3 DNA is TGTGCCATCGGGACACTCAATCAGCCCCAGCATTTT. Translated: CAIGTLNQPQHF.